The 18 T cell receptor beta chains below were found in one sample sequenced in a study of shared clonotypes between healthy human individuals. Produced via immunoSEQ multiplex PCR; TCRdb's table is partial and in-frame only. This table has 1.6 million or so clones, approximately 98.5% appearing once. Sequencing was carried out using naive CD4+ T cells sorted from blood. As to subset: CD45RA+ positively selected. The receptors stem from a man aged 25 to 45 in good health.

This chain links TRBV7-3 with TRBJ2-3, with D possibly TRBD2 on 6 matching bases. V lost 5 bases, J lost 6 bases, and 18 bases lay in between. In germline, CDR1 is SGHTA, CDR2 FQGTGA. The CDR3 has 15 residues. Here the CDR3 DNA reads TGTGCCAGCAGCCCCGCGGGTCGGGAGTCTGATACGCAGTATTTT. It is translated as CASSPAGRESDTQYF.

The genes are TRBV18 and TRBJ2-3; 16 positions agree with TRBD2. Germline values: CDR1 KGHSH, CDR2 LQKENI. The CDR3 is made up of 18 amino acids. The trim removed 3 bases at V and 2 bases at J, leaving 5 bases unmatched. The CDR3 here is CASSPLGLAGGPTDTQYF. The CDR3 nucleotides are TGTGCCAGCTCACCTCTGGGACTAGCGGGAGGGCCCACAGATACGCAGTATTTT.

The chain uses TRBV5-8 and TRBJ1-5; D call uncertain. The CDR3 spans 13 residues. The germline V gene encodes CDR1 SGHTS and CDR2 YDEGEE. Trimming took 0 bases from V and 3 from J, leaving 4 bases between them. The CDR3: CASSLGVNQPQHF. CDR3 bases: TGTGCCAGCAGCTTGGGGGTCAATCAGCCCCAGCATTTT.

The chain couples TRBV25-1 to TRBJ1-2; 7 bases line up with TRBD1. CDR1 and CDR2 (germline): MGHDK, SYGVNS. The CDR3 is made up of 14 amino acids. The V gene end was trimmed by 4 bases and the J gene end by 8 bases; junction bases not matched to a gene: 10. The CDR3 nucleotides are TGTGCCAGCAGTGCAACAGGGGCGGGTAAAGGCTACACCTTC. This sequence encodes CASSATGAGKGYTF.

The CDR3 is CASSFPGLAGVSYNEQFF. CDR3 sequence (DNA): TGCGCCAGCAGCTTCCCTGGACTAGCGGGAGTGTCCTACAATGAGCAGTTCTTC. V gene TRBV5-1 combines with J gene TRBJ2-1; 13 bases line up with TRBD2. The germline CDR1 and CDR2 sequences are SGHRS and YFSETQ. Germline trimming cut 2 bases from V and 1 base from J; bases unmatched to any gene: 6. This CDR3 is 18 amino acids long.

This rearrangement joins TRBV10-1 to TRBJ1-1; D is uncertain. The CDR3 totals 12 residues. The V end was cut by 8 bases, the J end by 0 bases, with 7 bases between. Germline loops: CDR1 WNHNN, CDR2 SYGVQD (reference sequence). The CDR3 sequence: CASPTVNTEAFF. CDR3 bases: TGCGCCAGCCCAACAGTGAACACTGAAGCTTTCTTT.

V and J are TRBV27 and TRBJ1-1; 8 positions match TRBD1. There are 14 residues in the CDR3. Germline assignment: CDR1 MNHEY and CDR2 SMNVEV (reference sequence). The junction had 4 bases not matched to a gene; V was cut back by 6 bases and J by 1 base. As DNA, the CDR3 is TGTGCCAGCAGGCCCGGACAGGGGAACACTGAAGCTTTCTTT. It is translated as CASRPGQGNTEAFF.

The chain combines TRBV2 with TRBJ1-1; 8 bases are a match to TRBD1. The CDR3 contains 14 residues. Losses at the gene ends were 7 bases for V and 4 bases for J; bases not matched to a gene: 8. From germline, CDR1 is SNHLY and CDR2 FYNNEI. The CDR3 protein is CASTLTGEGTEAFF. The CDR3 DNA reads TGTGCCAGCACCCTGACAGGGGAGGGCACTGAAGCTTTCTTT.

The chain has TRBV30 and TRBJ2-5; possibly TRBD1 for D (5 bases). The CDR3 spans 14 residues. V lost 3 bases and J lost 1, with 12 bases in between. The V gene's germline CDR1 is GTSNPN and CDR2 SVGIG (reference sequence). For the CDR3, the DNA is TGTGCCTGGAGCCGAGACAGTACCCAAGAGACCCAGTACTTC. It yields the protein CAWSRDSTQETQYF.

V gene TRBV7-2 combines with J gene TRBJ1-2, with D uncertain. Germline CDR1 is SGHTA and CDR2 is FQGNSA. The CDR3 is 17 amino acids. The V end lost 1 base, the J end lost 1 base, and 16 bases lay between the germline ends. This CDR3 is CASSLGVGSSYNYGYTF. CDR3 coding DNA: TGTGCCAGCAGCTTAGGGGTGGGGAGCAGTTATAACTATGGCTACACCTTC.

The chain combines TRBV7-9 with TRBJ2-5, with TRBD1 matching over 7 bases. This CDR3 is built from 15 residues. V trimming: 5 bases; J trimming: 3 bases; junction bases outside the gene matches: 9. CDR1 and CDR2 from the germline V gene are SEHNR and FQNEAQ (reference sequence). CDR3 in DNA: TGTGCCAGCAGCCCAAGGACAGGTCGGGAAGAGACCCAGTACTTC. It is translated as CASSPRTGREETQYF.

The chain is built from TRBV27 and TRBJ1-5; no clear D. The CDR3 extends over 14 amino acids. V lost 3 bases and J lost 3, with 9 bases in between. Germline assignment: CDR1 MNHEY and CDR2 SMNVEV (reference sequence). The CDR3 DNA follows: TGTGCCAGCAGTTTTGGGGTCGCCAATCAGCCCCAGCATTTT. This sequence encodes CASSFGVANQPQHF.

J is TRBJ1-2 and V is TRBV28, with D unclear. Germline-derived CDR1 and CDR2 are MDHEN and SYDVKM. Trimming pared 6 bases from V and 4 bases from J, leaving 6 bases between. The length of the CDR3 is 11 residues. The CDR3 loop reads CASRRTYGYTF. CDR3 nucleotides: TGTGCCAGCAGGCGGACCTATGGCTACACCTTC.

The chain joins TRBV28 to TRBJ2-7, with 9 bases matching TRBD1. Germline lookup yields CDR1 MDHEN and CDR2 SYDVKM. Germline trimming cut 3 bases from V and 3 bases from J; bases unmatched to any gene: 3. The CDR3 extends over 14 amino acids. The CDR3 here is CASSLGTGIYEQYF. In nucleotides, the CDR3 is TGTGCCAGCAGTTTGGGGACAGGGATCTACGAGCAGTACTTC.

The rearrangement joins TRBV28 to TRBJ1-5, with 9 bases fitting TRBD1. The CDR3 is 14 amino acids. V gave up 6 bases and J gave up 6 bases; unmatched junction bases: 6. CDR1 and CDR2 from the germline V gene are MDHEN and SYDVKM. The CDR3: CASRENRGLQPQHF. The CDR3, as DNA: TGTGCCAGCAGAGAGAACAGGGGGCTTCAGCCCCAGCATTTT. The whole variable domain, filled in from reference TRBV28 and TRBJ1-5, reads DVKVTQSSRYLVKRTGEKVFLECVQDMDHENMFWYRQDPGLGLRLIYFSYDVKMKEKGDIPEGYSVSREKKERFSLILESASTNQTSMYLCASRENRGLQPQHFGDGTRLSIL.

This chain uses TRBV4-3 with TRBJ2-1; 14 positions agree with TRBD2. Germline-derived CDR1 and CDR2 are LGHNA and YSLEER. The CDR3 totals 18 residues. V was clipped by 0 bases and J by 10 bases; unmatched bases: 11. The CDR3 sequence: CASSQDSQGLAGVREQFF. The CDR3, as DNA: TGCGCCAGCAGCCAAGACTCGCAGGGACTAGCGGGAGTTCGGGAGCAGTTCTTC.

This sequence joins TRBV6-1 and TRBJ1-3; maybe TRBD1 (6 bases). The CDR3 spans 15 residues. V lost 5 bases to trimming and J lost 1 base, with 12 bases between them. In germline, CDR1 is MNHNS, CDR2 SASEGT. The CDR3 nucleotides read TGTGCCAGCAGTTGGGATACAGGGTCTGGAAACACCATATATTTT. Translated, it gives CASSWDTGSGNTIYF.

V is TRBV5-4 and J is TRBJ2-1, with D maybe TRBD1 (5 bases). The CDR3 consists of 13 residues. Germline values: CDR1 SGHNT, CDR2 YYREEE (reference sequence). Trimming left V 6 bases short and J 1 base short, with 8 bases between. The CDR3 sequence is CASNNRSYNEQFF. CDR3 bases: TGTGCCAGCAATAACAGGTCCTACAATGAGCAGTTCTTC. Supplemented by reference TRBV5-4 and TRBJ2-1, the full variable domain reads ETGVTQSPTHLIKTRGQQVTLRCSSQSGHNTVSWYQQALGQGPQFIFQYYREEENGRGNFPPRFSGLQFPNYSSELNVNALELDDSALYLCASNNRSYNEQFFGPGTRLTVL.